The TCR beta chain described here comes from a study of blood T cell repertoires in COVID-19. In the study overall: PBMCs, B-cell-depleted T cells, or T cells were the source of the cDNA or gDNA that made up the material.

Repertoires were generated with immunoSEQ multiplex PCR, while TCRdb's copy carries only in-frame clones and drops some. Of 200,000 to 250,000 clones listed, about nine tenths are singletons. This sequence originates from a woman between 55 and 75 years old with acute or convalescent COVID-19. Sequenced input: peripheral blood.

The CDR3 sequence: CASSLDFVDNEQFF. The CDR3 nucleotides are TGCGCCAGCAGCTTGGACTTCGTTGACAATGAGCAGTTCTTC. The chain is built from TRBV5-1 and TRBJ2-1, with no clear D. In germline, CDR1 is SGHRS, CDR2 YFSETQ. V was clipped by 0 bases and J by 5 bases, with 9 bases between them. This CDR3 contains 14 residues.